The present TCR beta chain was sequenced within a study of T cell repertoires in ileal Crohn's disease (dated by TCRdb to the late 2010s). Looking at the study overall: The median duration of disease was around 7.3 years, and at the time of surgery approximately 34% of patients were active smokers. Surgery was performed for a complication in all patients, with stricturing disease in roughly 61% and penetrating disease in roughly 39%. Postoperative therapy was given to about half of the patients, with thiopurines administered to over 10 patients and anti-TNF agents administered to 18 patients. The TCR repertoire was analysed in around 50 patients with Crohn's disease drawn from a prospective multicentre cohort. The study was conducted in parallel with a multicentre cohort built to find predictors of early endoscopic recurrence after ileocolonic resection. A Rutgeerts score above i0 was used to define endoscopic postoperative recurrence. A total of roughly 170 mucosal samples from approximately 60 patients were sequenced, with samples obtained at several locations on the surgical specimen and at postoperative endoscopy. Study-level results and caveats: Mucosal CD4 and CD8 T cells were sorted and sequenced only in a subgroup of patients, the size of which was not stated. More high-frequency clones were carried by sorted CD8 T cells than by CD4 T cells, suggesting that mucosal expansions were mainly CD8. Higher high-frequency clone percentages at surgery were associated with endoscopic recurrence; all patients with clonality above 26.8% (18/57) had recurrence. A significantly higher proportion of clonal expansions was observed in active smokers at surgery than in non-smokers (approximately 26% vs 20%, p=0.02).

Adults with ileal or ileocolonic Crohn's disease and an indication for ileocolonic resection were eligible for inclusion. Before DNA extraction, whole ileal mucosal biopsies were kept frozen at -80 degrees C. Genomic DNA was extracted from frozen whole biopsies using a TRizol-based method and was quantified with a NanoDrop 2000 spectrophotometer. Worth noting for this clone: What this receptor recognizes is not known. No base qualities exist here, and no much larger clone lies one base off it.

The junction carries 12 bases between V and J, which are trimmed by 6 bases and 3 bases respectively. Measured from the cysteine to the phenylalanine, the CDR3 is 14 residues long. This entry keeps only the CDR3 DNA: 42 bases, framed from base 1. The germline V gene (reference sequence) sets CDR1 to MNHEY and CDR2 to SMNVEV. For commercial TCRB immunosequencing, about 500 nanograms of biopsy DNA were submitted for each sample. CDR3 regions were amplified from genomic DNA by Adaptive Biotechnology using a two-step, amplification bias-controlled multiplex PCR. Primers for every V and J gene segment were used in the first PCR, and barcodes and Illumina adapters were added in the second PCR. CDR3 libraries were sequenced on an Illumina instrument. Per the authors' processing: Analysis combined the vendor-provided pipelines with custom analysis of raw data in R/Bioconductor under R version 3.3.0. Clonality, which ranges from 0 to 1, was calculated as the inverse of the normalised Shannon entropy across all productive clones. The repertoire share taken up by the top 100 clones defined high-frequency clones, and only clones that passed a 95% confidence test were kept. Repertoire diversity was measured with the Simpson index, and overlap between samples was measured with the Morisita-Horn index. The source is immuneACCESS, and TCRdb retained only in-frame sequences with V and J called. Part of the clones is not carried over; for the studies checked, unresolved V genes explain less than half of this, and the remainder is unexplained. V and J calls and clone size are given by that table; D and trimming were obtained from the DNA. This sample lists 11,000 to 15,000 clones; roughly four fifths were detected once. The ten largest clones add up to roughly 6.3% of the sample.

This TCR derives from an adult with Crohn's disease. The chain uses TRBV27 and TRBJ1-3; matching of 6 bases hints at TRBD1 as the D gene. The sample was ileal tissue. CDR3 sequence: CASSQTGYGNTIYF. The DNA reads TGTGCCAGCAGCCAGACAGGTTATGGAAACACCATATATTTT.